Presented here are 19 T cell receptor beta chains from one specimen sequenced in a study of OX40 agonist ivuxolimab in advanced cancers. Sequencing was performed with immunoSEQ multiplex PCR; in TCRdb, only in-frame clones are kept and a portion is missing. The data hold approximately 81,000 clones, with more than 70% observed a single time. The source material was CD4+ or CD8+ T cells sorted from blood, sampled in a trial of the OX40 agonist ivuxolimab. The receptors come from an adult with an advanced solid tumor such as melanoma, head and neck, liver or kidney cancer.

V usage is TRBV7-3 and J usage is TRBJ2-3; D gene unclear. This CDR3 comprises 13 residues. V shed 4 bases and J shed 2 bases, with 7 bases lying between them. Germline V gene lookup returns CDR1 SGHTA and CDR2 FQGTGA. CDR3 nucleotides: TGTGCCAGCAGCTCTTCGCCCACAGATACGCAGTATTTT. Translation gives CASSSSPTDTQYF.

The rearrangement uses TRBV10-1 and TRBJ2-3; perhaps D is TRBD1 or TRBD2 (6 bases each). Per the germline V gene, CDR1 is WNHNN and CDR2 is SYGVQD (reference sequence). V lost 7 bases and J lost 2, with 13 bases in between. The CDR3 is 14 residues long. The CDR3 nucleotides read TGCGCCAGCAACGAGGGGGGAACCACAGATACGCAGTATTTT. The encoded protein is CASNEGGTTDTQYF.

The J gene is TRBJ2-3, the V gene TRBV9, with unresolved D. V dropped 0 bases and J dropped 0 bases, with 14 bases sitting between them. The CDR3 extends over 17 amino acids. Germline V gives CDR1 SGDLS, CDR2 YYNGEE. Written as DNA, the CDR3 is TGTGCCAGCAGCGTAGGGGTCATGTATGCTAGCACAGATACGCAGTATTTT. Its translation is CASSVGVMYASTDTQYF.

The chain has TRBV6-1 and TRBJ1-2, with D maybe TRBD1 (6 bases). The germline V gene encodes CDR1 MNHNS and CDR2 SASEGT. Trimming stripped 5 bases from V and 7 bases from J, with 17 bases between. CDR3 length: 14 amino acids. In nucleotides, the CDR3 is TGTGCCAGCAGTCTAAATACAGGGAGTGGTGGCTACACCTTC. It translates to CASSLNTGSGGYTF.

CDR3 coding DNA: TGTGCCATTCGGCGGCCGCTGGCTAACTATGGCTACACCTTC. It yields the protein CAIRRPLANYGYTF. The chain uses TRBV28 and TRBJ1-2; the D is unclear. The germline CDR1 and CDR2 sequences are MDHEN and SYDVKM. The CDR3 covers 14 residues. Between the trimmed V and J ends, which lost 10 bases and 0 bases, there was a span of 15 bases.

V and J are TRBV2 and TRBJ2-5, with 7 nucleotides matching TRBD2. V gave up 4 bases and J gave up 9 bases; unmatched junction bases: 11. The CDR3 has 14 amino acids. The V gene's germline CDR1 is SNHLY and CDR2 FYNNEI. DNA for the CDR3: TGTGCCAGCAGTGTCGGGGGGAGGGACTCGGCCCAGTACTTC. Amino acid sequence: CASSVGGRDSAQYF.

The rearrangement joins TRBV6-4 to TRBJ1-2; TRBD1 agrees at 10 bases. The CDR3 covers 15 residues. CDR1 and CDR2 (germline): MRHNA, SNTAGT. With 4 bases clipped from V and 2 bases from J, the junction kept 4 bases outside the gene matches. CDR3 coding DNA: TGTGCCAGCAGTGTTGGGACAGGGGCCAACTATGGCTACACCTTC. Translating gives CASSVGTGANYGYTF.

The rearrangement uses TRBV7-2 and TRBJ1-6; D may be TRBD1 (5 bases). The germline V and J ends were trimmed by 3 bases and 7 bases, with 7 bases remaining between them. The CDR3 is 13 residues long. In germline, CDR1 is SGHTA, CDR2 FQGNSA. CDR3 sequence: CASSFRGNSPLHF. The DNA of the CDR3 is TGTGCCAGCAGCTTTAGGGGAAATTCACCCCTCCACTTT. Based on the CDR3 plus reference TRBV7-2 and TRBJ1-6, the full variable domain is GAGVSQSPSNKVTEKGKDVELRCDPISGHTALYWYRQSLGQGLEFLIYFQGNSAPDKSGLPSDRFSAERTGGSVSTLTIQRTQQEDSAVYLCASSFRGNSPLHFGNGTRLTVT.

This chain connects TRBV19 to TRBJ1-3; D perhaps matches TRBD1 (6 bases). Germline loops: CDR1 LNHDA, CDR2 SQIVND (reference sequence). Trimming pared 7 bases from V and 4 bases from J, leaving 20 bases between. The CDR3 is 16 residues long. DNA for the CDR3: TGTGCCAGTACCCCGAGAAAAACAGGGTACGGAAACACCATATATTTT. It encodes CASTPRKTGYGNTIYF.

The rearrangement uses TRBV29-1 and TRBJ2-1, with D perhaps TRBD1 (5 bases). The CDR3 is 15 amino acids. The V and J ends lost 0 bases and 0 bases respectively, with 9 bases between them. CDR1 SQVTM and CDR2 ANQGSEA come from the germline V gene. CDR3 sequence reads: CSVEDHRSSYNEQFF. In DNA form, the CDR3 reads TGCAGCGTTGAAGATCACAGGAGCTCCTACAATGAGCAGTTCTTC.

This rearrangement joins TRBV6-5 to TRBJ2-7; no definite D call. The CDR3 is made up of 14 amino acids. Between the trimmed V and J ends, which lost 6 bases and 1 base, there was a span of 13 bases. The germline CDR1 and CDR2 sequences are MNHEY and SVGAGI. The CDR3 protein is CASRRTVGSYEQYF. The CDR3 DNA reads as TGTGCCAGCAGGAGGACGGTGGGTTCCTACGAGCAGTACTTC.

This clone was found once. This chain uses TRBV5-1 with TRBJ1-4; possible D gene TRBD1, 5 bases. The V gene lost 3 bases and the J gene lost 8 bases, with 14 bases spanning the gap. Germline assignment: CDR1 SGHRS and CDR2 YFSETQ. The CDR3 has 14 residues. The CDR3 is CASSSDRPNEKLFF. In DNA, the CDR3 is TGCGCCAGCAGCTCCGACAGACCAAACGAAAAACTGTTTTTT.

The chain carries TRBV10-1 and TRBJ2-5, with D possibly being TRBD1 (5 bases). This CDR3 has 16 amino acids. Deletions cut 0 bases from V and 1 base from J, with 12 bases between. The germline V gene has CDR1 WNHNN and CDR2 SYGVQD (reference sequence). The CDR3 region has the DNA TGCGCCAGCAGTGAGTCGGGGCCTGGGGTCCAAGAGACCCAGTACTTC. Translating it yields CASSESGPGVQETQYF.

The chain combines TRBV5-1 with TRBJ1-3, with 7 bases that match TRBD1. CDR1 is SGHRS and CDR2 is YFSETQ in the germline V gene. V lost 0 bases, J lost 3 bases, and 3 bases stayed unmatched. The CDR3 sequence is 15 residues long. The CDR3 reads CASSLAGTDGNTIYF. The DNA of the CDR3 is TGCGCCAGCAGCTTGGCTGGGACAGATGGAAACACCATATATTTT.

The V and J genes are TRBV5-4 and TRBJ1-1; weak D call: TRBD1 (5 bases). There are 16 residues in the CDR3. Trimming took off 3 bases at V and 3 bases at J, with 18 bases between the two ends. Looked up from germline, CDR1 is SGHNT and CDR2 is YYREEE (reference sequence). In DNA form, the CDR3 reads TGTGCCAGCAGCTCGGGGGTATCCAGCGCCGACACTGAAGCTTTCTTT. It codes for CASSSGVSSADTEAFF.

This chain uses TRBV28 with TRBJ2-7; the D gene could be TRBD1 or TRBD2 (5 bases each). The CDR3 is made up of 13 amino acids. Germline CDR1 MDHEN, CDR2 SYDVKM. The V end lost 6 bases, the J end lost 3 bases, and 12 bases lay between the germline ends. The CDR3 DNA reads as TGTGCCAGCAGGACCAGGGACGTCTACGAGCAGTACTTC. As protein: CASRTRDVYEQYF.

J is TRBJ1-6 and V is TRBV19, with a possible D match to TRBD1 (5 bases). Germline V gene lookup returns CDR1 LNHDA and CDR2 SQIVND (reference sequence). V was pared by 4 bases and J by 10 bases, with 11 bases between. The CDR3 totals 13 residues. The CDR3 bases are TGTGCCAGTAGTAACCGGGGGGGGTCACCCCTCCACTTT. Amino acids: CASSNRGGSPLHF.

The gene calls are TRBV19 and TRBJ1-1, with 7 bases identical to TRBD1. CDR3 length: 14 residues. V shed 1 base and J 1 base; nucleotides not matched to a gene: 0. The germline V gene encodes CDR1 LNHDA and CDR2 SQIVND (reference sequence). CDR3: CASSIGDRNTEAFF. The CDR3 nucleotides read TGTGCCAGTAGTATAGGGGACAGGAACACTGAAGCTTTCTTT.

The V call is TRBV18, the J call TRBJ1-1; D might be TRBD1 (5 bases). This CDR3 has 13 amino acids. The germline V gene has CDR1 KGHSH and CDR2 LQKENI. V was trimmed by 3 bases and J by 11 bases, leaving 16 bases between them. CDR3 coding DNA: TGTGCCAGCTCACCGGAGGAGGGACTGGCCGCTTTCTTT. Translation gives CASSPEEGLAAFF.